One and the same sample provided the 22 T cell receptor beta chains below, sequenced in a study of blood T cell repertoires in COVID-19. Here immunoSEQ multiplex PCR was the method, and the copy in TCRdb shows in-frame clones only, minus some. This sample has around 300,000 clones, with approximately 83% found just once. The sequenced sample was peripheral blood. The source of these receptors is a woman aged 70 to 79 with acute or convalescent COVID-19.

J is TRBJ1-1 and V is TRBV5-1, with TRBD1 matching over 9 bases. The CDR3 spans 17 residues. Trimming took 0 bases from V and 2 from J; bases not matched to a gene: 8. Germline V CDR1 and CDR2: SGHRS, YFSETQ. Written as DNA, the CDR3 is TGCGCCAGCAGCTTGGTAGGGACAGGGAATCCAAACACTGAAGCTTTCTTT. Translated: CASSLVGTGNPNTEAFF. Drawing the rest from reference TRBV5-1 and TRBJ1-1, the complete variable domain is KAGVTQTPRYLIKTRGQQVTLSCSPISGHRSVSWYQQTPGQGLQFLFEYFSETQRNKGNFPGRFSGRQFSNSRSEMNVSTLELGDSALYLCASSLVGTGNPNTEAFFGQGTRLTVV.

The chain recombines TRBV19 with TRBJ1-1, with a possible D match to TRBD1 (6 bases). Germline CDR1 LNHDA, CDR2 SQIVND (reference sequence). Between the trimmed V and J ends, which lost 7 bases and 6 bases, there was a span of 12 bases. The CDR3 totals 12 residues. The chain's CDR3 is CASKGVRAEAFF. Here the CDR3 DNA reads TGTGCCAGTAAGGGGGTTAGAGCTGAAGCTTTCTTT. Full variable domain (rest looked up from reference TRBV19 and TRBJ1-1): DGGITQSPKYLFRKEGQNVTLSCEQNLNHDAMYWYRQDPGQGLRLIYYSQIVNDFQKGDIAEGYSVSREKKESFPLTVTSAQKNPTAFYLCASKGVRAEAFFGQGTRLTVV.

In nucleotides, the CDR3 is TGTGCCAGCAGCTTAGCAGACAGTCCAACTAATGAAAAACTGTTTTTT. Translation: CASSLADSPTNEKLFF. The chain carries TRBV7-9 and TRBJ1-4; D is perhaps TRBD1 (5 bases). V lost 0 bases and J lost 0, with 8 bases in between. Germline CDR1 and CDR2: SEHNR and FQNEAQ (reference sequence). This CDR3 spans 16 amino acids.

The genes are TRBV7-6 and TRBJ2-6; D is unclear. This CDR3 is 18 amino acids long. V was cut by 5 bases and J by 0 bases, with 17 bases left in between. Germline CDR1 and CDR2: SGHVS and FNYEAQ. The CDR3 coding sequence is TGTGCCAGCAGCCCACAAGTCACAATGGTCTCTGGGGCCAACGTCCTGACTTTC. Translated, it gives CASSPQVTMVSGANVLTF.

J is TRBJ2-5 and V is TRBV5-1, with a tentative D call TRBD2 (6 bases). CDR1 and CDR2 (germline): SGHRS, YFSETQ. V lost 2 bases, J lost 7 bases, and 18 bases lay in between. The CDR3 length is 15 residues. DNA for the CDR3: TGCGCCAGCAGCTTCTCACCTAGCGCGGATGGGACCCAGTACTTC. Its translation: CASSFSPSADGTQYF.

The V gene is TRBV5-8, the J gene TRBJ2-7; D might be TRBD2 (6 bases). The ends were cut back, 1 base at V and 5 bases at J, with 16 bases in the middle. Germline V gene lookup returns CDR1 SGHTS and CDR2 YDEGEE. This CDR3 comprises 15 residues. CDR3 sequence: CASSLSRVGGDEQYF. The DNA for the CDR3 is TGTGCCAGCAGCTTGAGCAGGGTTGGAGGGGACGAGCAGTACTTC.

The V call is TRBV5-6, the J call TRBJ2-6; no firm D call. Between the trimmed V and J ends, which lost 4 bases and 0 bases, there was a span of 2 bases. The CDR3 contains 13 residues. Germline CDR1 and CDR2: SGHDT and YYEEEE. The CDR3 spells CASSHSGANVLTF. The DNA for the CDR3 is TGTGCCAGCAGCCACTCTGGGGCCAACGTCCTGACTTTC. The variable domain in full, with the rest retrieved from reference TRBV5-6 and TRBJ2-6, is DAGVTQSPTHLIKTRGQQVTLRCSPKSGHDTVSWYQQALGQGPQFIFQYYEEEERQRGNFPDRFSGHQFPNYSSELNVNALLLGDSALYLCASSHSGANVLTFGAGSRLTVL.

V is TRBV5-1 and J is TRBJ1-6; TRBD1 is a possible D gene (6 bases). The CDR3 runs to 13 residues. Germline CDR1 and CDR2: SGHRS and YFSETQ. V dropped 0 bases and J dropped 12 bases, with 10 bases sitting between them. CDR3 loop: CASSLDRDLPLHF. The CDR3 DNA reads TGCGCCAGCAGCTTGGACAGGGATTTACCCCTCCACTTT.

Only a few counts were recorded for this clone. The gene calls are TRBV9 and TRBJ2-1, with a possible D match to TRBD2 (6 bases). Trimming stripped 2 bases from V and 4 bases from J, with 16 bases between. Germline V gives CDR1 SGDLS, CDR2 YYNGEE. This CDR3 has 16 amino acids. CDR3 protein: CASSVGAGYIYNEQFF. As DNA, the CDR3 is TGTGCCAGCAGCGTGGGAGCGGGTTATATTTACAATGAGCAGTTCTTC.

The V and J genes are TRBV5-1 and TRBJ1-3; D unclear. Germline V gene data show CDR1 as SGHRS and CDR2 as YFSETQ. The CDR3 extends over 16 amino acids. The ends were cut back, 0 bases at V and 0 bases at J, with 10 bases in the middle. CDR3 in amino acids: CASSLEGTSSGNTIYF. The CDR3 DNA follows: TGCGCCAGCAGCTTGGAGGGAACTAGCTCTGGAAACACCATATATTTT.

The chain uses TRBV4-1 and TRBJ1-5, with D unresolved. Trimming took off 1 base at V and 9 bases at J, with 16 bases between the two ends. Germline CDR1 reads MGHRA; CDR2 reads YSYEKL. The CDR3 consists of 15 residues. The CDR3 sequence: CASSQGPPGSGPQHF. The CDR3 DNA follows: TGCGCCAGCAGCCAAGGCCCCCCAGGTTCTGGGCCCCAGCATTTT.

J is TRBJ1-2 and V is TRBV2, with a possible D match to TRBD1 (6 bases). Germline-derived CDR1 and CDR2 are SNHLY and FYNNEI. This CDR3 comprises 14 residues. The V and J ends lost 6 bases and 8 bases respectively, with 19 bases between them. The CDR3 loop reads CASRDDRYPEGYTF. The CDR3 DNA sequence: TGTGCCAGCAGGGATGACAGGTACCCAGAGGGCTACACCTTC.

The chain uses TRBV20-1 and TRBJ1-1; 9 bases align to TRBD1. V trimming: 3 bases; J trimming: 5 bases; junction bases outside the gene matches: 7. Germline V lookup: CDR1 DFQATT, CDR2 SNEGSKA (reference sequence). This CDR3 comprises 14 residues. The CDR3 loop reads CSASLTGGRTEAFF. The CDR3 region has the DNA TGCAGTGCTAGTCTCACAGGGGGCAGAACTGAAGCTTTCTTT.

The chain combines TRBV5-1 with TRBJ1-4, with TRBD1 matching over 7 bases. V shed 6 bases and J 6 bases; nucleotides not matched to a gene: 5. The CDR3 extends over 13 amino acids. The germline V gene has CDR1 SGHRS and CDR2 YFSETQ. The CDR3 sequence: CASKEGADEKLFF. The CDR3 DNA follows: TGCGCCAGCAAGGAGGGGGCGGATGAAAAACTGTTTTTT. Full variable domain (outside the CDR3, taken from reference TRBV5-1 and TRBJ1-4): KAGVTQTPRYLIKTRGQQVTLSCSPISGHRSVSWYQQTPGQGLQFLFEYFSETQRNKGNFPGRFSGRQFSNSRSEMNVSTLELGDSALYLCASKEGADEKLFFGSGTQLSVL.

The chain employs TRBV5-1 and TRBJ2-7; perhaps TRBD1 as D (5 bases). Germline CDR1 SGHRS, CDR2 YFSETQ. The CDR3 consists of 13 residues. V was pared by 7 bases and J by 5 bases, with 16 bases between. The CDR3 protein is CASAHVGADEQYF. For the CDR3, the DNA is TGCGCCAGCGCCCATGTTGGGGCTGACGAGCAGTACTTC.

This sequence joins TRBV27 and TRBJ2-1; 8 bases are a match to TRBD1. The CDR3 totals 17 residues. Germline assignment: CDR1 MNHEY and CDR2 SMNVEV (reference sequence). V dropped 5 bases and J dropped 6; count of bases not matched to a gene: 15. The CDR3 bases are TGTGCCAGCAGTCCCTTTAGCAGGACAGGGATCGGCAATGAGCAGTTCTTC. This sequence encodes CASSPFSRTGIGNEQFF.

The chain carries TRBV7-9 and TRBJ1-2; 12 bases map to TRBD1. CDR3 length: 15 amino acids. The germline gives CDR1 SEHNR, CDR2 FQNEAQ (reference sequence). J gave up 12 bases and V 2 bases, and 10 bases lay outside the gene matches. The CDR3, as DNA: TGTGCCAGCAGCTTACTGACCGGGACAGGGGGCTCGAACACCTTC. Translation: CASSLLTGTGGSNTF.

The genes are TRBV5-1 and TRBJ1-2; 7 bases are a match to TRBD1. Trimming at V came to 4 bases and at J to 8 bases, leaving 11 bases not matched to a gene. Germline CDR1 SGHRS, CDR2 YFSETQ. The CDR3 spans 14 residues. DNA for the CDR3: TGCGCCAGCAGCCTAGCCGCAGGGGGAGACGGCTACACCTTC. Its translation: CASSLAAGGDGYTF.

This chain uses TRBV11-2 with TRBJ1-4, with D maybe TRBD1 (5 bases). The V and J ends lost 5 bases and 0 bases respectively, with 19 bases between them. The CDR3 contains 18 residues. Germline loops: CDR1 SGHAT, CDR2 FQNNGV. CDR3 region: CASSQKRGLGATNEKLFF. The CDR3 nucleotides read TGTGCCAGCAGCCAAAAAAGGGGATTAGGGGCAACTAATGAAAAACTGTTTTTT.

The chain is built from TRBV2 and TRBJ1-6, with 7 positions matching TRBD1. Germline V CDR1 and CDR2: SNHLY, FYNNEI. J gave up 8 bases and V 11 bases, and 9 bases lay outside the gene matches. CDR3 length equals 13 residues. CDR3: CAGGTEAYSPLHF. The CDR3 nucleotides are TGTGCCGGAGGGACAGAGGCCTATTCACCCCTCCACTTT.

The rearrangement uses TRBV6-5 and TRBJ1-5; D gene ambiguous. The ends were cut back, 8 bases at V and 0 bases at J, with 11 bases in the middle. Germline V gene sequence: CDR1 MNHEY, CDR2 SVGAGI. The CDR3 has 14 residues. The CDR3 region is CASGEYYSNQPQHF. CDR3 sequence (DNA): TGTGCCAGCGGGGAGTACTATAGCAATCAGCCCCAGCATTTT.

V is TRBV10-3 and J is TRBJ2-2; 8 nucleotides line up with TRBD1. The V gene's germline CDR1 is ENHRY and CDR2 SYGVKD. The J segment lost 0 bases and the V segment lost 6 bases, leaving 3 bases of the junction unmatched. This CDR3 spans 15 amino acids. CDR3 sequence: CAIRGGQANTGELFF. In DNA form, the CDR3 reads TGTGCCATCAGGGGGGGACAGGCGAACACCGGGGAGCTGTTTTTT.